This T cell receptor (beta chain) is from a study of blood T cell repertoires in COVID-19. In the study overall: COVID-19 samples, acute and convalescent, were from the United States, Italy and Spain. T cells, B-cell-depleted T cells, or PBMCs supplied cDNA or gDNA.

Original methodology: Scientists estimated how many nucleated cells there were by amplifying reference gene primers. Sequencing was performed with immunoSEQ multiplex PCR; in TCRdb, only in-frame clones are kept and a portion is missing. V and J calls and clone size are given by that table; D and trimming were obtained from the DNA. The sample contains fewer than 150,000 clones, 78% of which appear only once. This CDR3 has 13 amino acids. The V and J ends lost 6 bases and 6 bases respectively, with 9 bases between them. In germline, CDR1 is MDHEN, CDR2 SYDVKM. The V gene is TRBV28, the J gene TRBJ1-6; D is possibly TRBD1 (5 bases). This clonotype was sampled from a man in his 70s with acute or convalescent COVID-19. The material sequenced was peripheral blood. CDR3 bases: TGTGCCAGCAGGGGGCGCGGTAATTCACCCCTCCACTTT. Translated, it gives CASRGRGNSPLHF.